These 3 T cell receptor beta chains share one sample of origin, sequenced in a study of early T cells in non-severe SARS-CoV-2 infection. TCRdb reanalysed the 5' RACE reads using MiXCR and keeps one entry per CDR3 protein. The data show about 77,000 distinct CDR3 sequences, less than 20% seen once. Sequenced input: whole blood. Receptors originate from an adult who was a healthcare worker with PCR-confirmed SARS-CoV-2 infection or an uninfected control (not recorded which).

The table lists this clonotype with a few counts. The V call is TRBV18, the J call TRBJ1-3; 7 bases match TRBD1. Germline loops: CDR1 KGHSH, CDR2 LQKENI. The junction had 6 bases not matched to a gene; V was cut back by 4 bases and J by 0 bases. This CDR3 contains 16 residues. The CDR3 sequence is CASSQADRSSGNTIYF. CDR3 coding DNA: TGTGCCAGCTCACAAGCGGACAGGAGCTCTGGAAACACCATATATTTT.

The chain couples TRBV20-1 to TRBJ2-1; TRBD2 aligns across 8 bases. The CDR3 consists of 14 residues. Germline V gives CDR1 DFQATT, CDR2 SNEGSKA (reference sequence). J was trimmed by 6 bases and V by 5 bases; bases with no gene match: 9. The CDR3 DNA reads as TGCAGTGCTCCCCGGGGGGGGATCCCCAATGAGCAGTTCTTC. Translated, it gives CSAPRGGIPNEQFF.

V and J are TRBV3-1 and TRBJ1-1, with 9 bases fitting TRBD1. Germline values: CDR1 LGHDT, CDR2 YNNKEL (reference sequence). The CDR3 loop spans 14 amino acids. V trimming: 4 bases; J trimming: 4 bases; junction bases outside the gene matches: 4. The CDR3 region is CASSPRGQGTEAFF. The DNA of the CDR3 is TGTGCCAGCAGCCCCCGGGGACAGGGCACTGAAGCTTTCTTT. Using reference TRBV3-1 and TRBJ1-1 for the parts outside the CDR3, the full variable domain is DTAVSQTPKYLVTQMGNDKSIKCEQNLGHDTMYWYKQDSKKFLKIMFSYNNKELIINETVPNRFSPKSPDKAHLNLHINSLELGDSAVYFCASSPRGQGTEAFFGQGTRLTVV.